The clone carrying this TCR beta chain showed up just once. The antigen is unknown. Trimming cost V 1 base and J 8 bases, with 11 bases left between them. The CDR3 sequence is 13 residues long. Germline CDR1 SGHTA, CDR2 FQGTGA. In the PCR, 60 Vbeta and 13 Jbeta primers were used. Measured with immunoSEQ multiplex PCR; TCRdb has only the in-frame clones, and not every one. The sample shows roughly 120,000 clones, roughly 80% of them seen only once. The source of the sample is a study of cytomegalovirus exposure and HLA in healthy donors. Study-wide results and caveats: Presence/absence analyses assumed roughly uniform sequencing depth across donors, which may not hold.

Sequencing was carried out using PBMCs. This TCR was recovered from a man in his sixties in good health and CMV-seropositive. The genes are TRBV7-3 and TRBJ1-2; D is unresolved. In DNA form, the CDR3 reads TGTGCCAGCAGCTTAATTTCAGGTTTCGGCTACACCTTC. It yields the protein CASSLISGFGYTF.